This paragraph covers one T cell receptor (beta chain) sequence. What it binds is not known. V shed 5 bases and J 4 bases; nucleotides not matched to a gene: 2. CDR1 is SGHDT, CDR2 YYEEEE, per germline. CDR3 length: 14 amino acids. The data were taken from a study of cytomegalovirus exposure and HLA in healthy donors. Study-wide findings and caveats: The HLA-A and HLA-B alleles of most subjects were reportedly predicted accurately from TCR beta sequences.

The study ran its PCR with 60 Vbeta and 13 Jbeta primers. Libraries were prepared by immunoSEQ multiplex PCR; TCRdb keeps only in-frame clonotypes and omits some of them. The data hold some 90,000 clones, with almost 80% observed a single time. The receptor's source is a female donor in good health and CMV-seronegative. V usage is TRBV5-6 and J usage is TRBJ1-6, with 8 bases aligning to TRBD1. The source material was PBMCs. DNA of the CDR3: TGTGCCAGCAGTAACAGGGGGTATAATTCACCCCTCCACTTT. The encoded protein is CASSNRGYNSPLHF. Variable domain in full (rest from reference TRBV5-6 and TRBJ1-6): DAGVTQSPTHLIKTRGQQVTLRCSPKSGHDTVSWYQQALGQGPQFIFQYYEEEERQRGNFPDRFSGHQFPNYSSELNVNALLLGDSALYLCASSNRGYNSPLHFGNGTRLTVT.